This T cell receptor beta chain was profiled in a study of control samples from healthy donors and cancer patients. CDR1 and CDR2 from the germline V gene are MNHEY and SVGAGI. The CDR3 has 14 residues. Trimming stripped 0 bases from V and 7 bases from J, with 13 bases between. This table comes from immunoSEQ multiplex PCR, and its TCRdb copy is limited to in-frame clones, with some not included. Of about 160,000 clones in the sample, around 90% were seen once. This clone has just a few counts. V and J are TRBV6-5 and TRBJ2-7, with TRBD1 as a possible D gene (5 bases). This TCR was recovered from a man aged 30 to 45 in good health. The sample taken for sequencing was blood. CDR3 DNA: TGTGCCAGCAGTTACTCTTTAGGGGATCGGGAGCAGTACTTC. Encoded protein: CASSYSLGDREQYF.